Here is one T cell receptor beta chain with its context. Antigen unknown. The table came from immunoSEQ multiplex PCR; TCRdb's copy has only in-frame clones and leaves some out. Here the sample spans 110,000 or so clones, more than 70% being singletons. Second-dose schedules of about 4 or about 12 weeks were combined. This sample was taken from a study of T cell responses to AZD1222 COVID-19 vaccine. Study-level findings and limits: Clonal diversity may have been underestimated, and the donors were mostly white British, with more females than males.

This sequence was found in an adult who received the AZD1222 COVID-19 vaccine. The sample consisted of peripheral blood, taken 28 days after the second AZD1222 dose.

CDR3 bases: TGTGCCAGCAGCGTAGCTGGGGGGGGGAGCACAGATACGCAGTATTTT. Translated: CASSVAGGGSTDTQYF. The chain employs TRBV9 and TRBJ2-3; 7 bases are a match to TRBD2. CDR1 SGDLS and CDR2 YYNGEE come from the germline V gene. The V gene end was trimmed by 0 bases and the J gene end by 0 bases; junction bases not matched to a gene: 4. This CDR3 spans 16 amino acids.